This TCR beta chain was found in a study of graft-versus-host responses after intestinal transplantation. Study-level results: Ileal or blood samples showed some GvH clones first, and such clones were also found in recipient marrow. Peak levels of circulating GvH clones tracked with early post-transplant HvG declines.

The CDR3 consists of 16 residues. A note on this clone: Its antigen remains unidentified.

Generated by immunoSEQ multiplex PCR, the TCRdb table keeps only in-frame clones and is missing some. Altogether tens of thousands of clones are present, about nine tenths being singletons, with the ten largest covering around 0.69%. Sequenced here: PBMCs, sampled 98 days after intestinal transplantation. The TCR sequence derives from a human patient who received an intestinal transplant, so some T cells may come from the graft donor. The V and J genes are TRBV1 and TRBJ2-3. TRBV1 is an annotated pseudogene. Written as DNA, the CDR3 is TGCACCAGCAGCCAAGGGACGGAGTTTCGATCAGATACGCAGTATTTT. Translated: CTSSQGTEFRSDTQYF.